A selection of T cell receptor beta chains follows, all from one sample in a study of T cells after somatic rescue of genetic block. Produced via immunoSEQ multiplex PCR; TCRdb's table is partial and in-frame only. The data contain about 67,000 clones, 90% to 95% of them singletons. The sequenced sample was peripheral blood mononuclear cells (PBMCs). The receptors stem from a man aged 35 to 55. The CDR3 runs from the conserved cysteine through the conserved F or W. The listing skips clone size in some rows; elsewhere it reads once, few, many or a size class.

>TRBJ2-7|TRBV4-3|-|15
CASSPQWGSSYEQYF
>TRBJ2-1|TRBV5-1|-|11
CASSFSDEQFF
>TRBJ2-7|TRBV28|-|13
CASSFGPFYEQYF
>TRBJ1-2|TRBV2|once|12
CASSEWDKGYTF
>TRBJ2-5|TRBV2|-|11
CASSELGTQYF
>TRBJ1-2|TRBV5-1|-|14
CASSLAGKNRGYTF
>TRBJ1-4|TRBV5-1|-|15
CASSDTGATNEKLFF
>TRBJ2-7|TRBV6-5|-|13
CASSYGGTYEQYF
>TRBJ2-5|TRBV5-6|-|15
CASSLGGWPGETQYF
>TRBJ1-2|TRBV6-4|few|14
CASSDGNRGGGYTF
>TRBJ2-5|TRBV4-2|-|15
CASSQVLNREETQYF
>TRBJ1-1|TRBV18|-|16
CASSPNRIQGKTEAFF
>TRBJ2-7|TRBV4-3|-|15
CASSQDQGREYEQYF
>TRBJ2-2|TRBV28|-|15
CASSVLAGNFGELFF
>TRBJ2-7|TRBV18|once|14
CASSPPDHTYEQYF
>TRBJ2-2|TRBV27|-|14
CASSLYLNTGELFF